The rows below give T cell receptor beta chains drawn from one sample of a study of blood T cells in healthy people across ages. TCRdb processed the 5' RACE reads anew with MiXCR; each CDR3 protein has one entry. The table has about 1.8 million distinct CDR3 sequences, approximately 50% seen once; the top ten hold approximately 2.1%. Sequencing input: blood. The receptors here all came from a woman in her forties in good health. The CDR3 runs from the conserved cysteine through the conserved F or W. A D gene is named only where the DNA matches it firmly. Size values are once, few and many counts, or a class for expanded clones, and some rows have none.

CATSDTLAGVHKETQYF TGTGCCACCAGTGATACCCTAGCGGGGGTACATAAAGAGACCCAGTACTTC TRBD2 TRBJ2-5 TRBV24-1 17 few
CAISVLSDTGELFF TGTGCCATCAGTGTCCTTAGCGACACCGGGGAGCTGTTTTTT . TRBJ2-2 TRBV10-3 14 .
CASSLRGDTQETQYF TGTGCCAGCAGCTTAAGGGGGGACACACAAGAGACCCAGTACTTC . TRBJ2-5 TRBV7-9 15 .
CASSSSRNTNYGYTF TGTGCCAGCAGCTCAAGTAGGAATACTAACTATGGCTACACCTTC . TRBJ1-2 TRBV7-2 15 .
CSVDPADTDTQYF TGCAGCGTTGATCCGGCTGACACAGATACGCAGTATTTT . TRBJ2-3 TRBV29-1 13 few
CASSPGQFYEQYF TGTGCCAGCAGTCCGGGACAGTTCTACGAGCAGTACTTC TRBD1 TRBJ2-7 TRBV19 13 many
CASSSDRSADTQYF TGTGCCAGCAGTTCTGACAGGAGCGCAGATACGCAGTATTTT . TRBJ2-3 TRBV12-3/TRBV12-4 14 .
CASSLAGDPHYEQYF TGTGCCAGCAGTTTAGCCGGGGACCCGCACTACGAGCAGTACTTC . TRBJ2-7 TRBV28 15 .
CASSRQGLAGNNEQFF TGTGCCAGCAGCCGCCAGGGACTAGCGGGAAACAATGAGCAGTTCTTC TRBD2 TRBJ2-1 TRBV3-1 16 .
CASKDILGETQYF TGTGCCAGCAAGGACATCTTGGGAGAGACCCAGTACTTC . TRBJ2-5 TRBV2 13 .
CASSLGEADLTDTQYF TGTGCCAGCAGCTTGGGGGAGGCCGACCTCACAGATACGCAGTATTTT . TRBJ2-3 TRBV11-2 16 .
CASSQDAQGRNGYTF TGCGCCAGCAGCCAAGATGCGCAGGGCCGGAATGGCTACACCTTC . TRBJ1-2 TRBV4-1 15 few
CASTGGVNSYNEQFF TGTGCCAGCACTGGGGGGGTGAATTCCTACAATGAGCAGTTCTTC TRBD2 TRBJ2-1 TRBV6-2/TRBV6-3 15 .
CASSLLAGTYTGELFF TGTGCCAGCAGCTTACTAGCGGGGACATACACCGGGGAGCTGTTTTTT TRBD2 TRBJ2-2 TRBV7-2 16 once
CSVETSTTDTQYF TGCAGCGTTGAAACTAGCACCACAGATACGCAGTATTTT . TRBJ2-3 TRBV29-1 13 few
CASSNLGPYNEQFF TGTGCCAGCAGTAATCTTGGGCCCTACAATGAGCAGTTCTTC . TRBJ2-1 TRBV6-5 14 .
CASSYVGSYEHYF TGTGCCAGCAGTTACGTGGGCTCCTACGAGCACTACTTC . TRBJ2-7 TRBV6-2/TRBV6-3 13 .
CASRETGVPGETQYF TGTGCCAGCAGAGAGACAGGGGTTCCGGGAGAGACCCAGTACTTC TRBD1 TRBJ2-5 TRBV28 15 .
CASSEDRDRQTYEQYF TGCGCCAGCAGTGAGGACCGGGACAGGCAGACCTACGAGCAGTACTTC TRBD1 TRBJ2-7 TRBV10-1 16 .
CASSELVGPRDTQYF TGTGCCAGCAGTGAGTTGGTCGGCCCGAGAGATACGCAGTATTTT . TRBJ2-3 TRBV6-1 15 once
CASSPIGGAGERGYTF TGTGCCAGCAGCCCCATTGGGGGTGCGGGGGAAAGGGGCTACACCTTC . TRBJ1-2 TRBV12-3/TRBV12-4 16 once
CSARGLLAGGSVAEQFF TGCAGTGCTAGGGGGCTACTAGCGGGGGGATCAGTCGCTGAGCAGTTCTTC TRBD2 TRBJ2-1 TRBV20-1 17 .
CATSEDSSYNEQFF TGTGCCACCAGTGAAGACAGCTCCTACAATGAGCAGTTCTTC . TRBJ2-1 TRBV10-3 14 .
CASGGTSGGNEQFF TGTGCCAGCGGAGGGACTAGCGGGGGAAATGAGCAGTTCTTC TRBD2 TRBJ2-1 TRBV2 14 few
CASSLGRDAPPKGGYTF TGCGCCAGCAGCTTGGGGCGGGATGCACCCCCCAAAGGTGGCTACACCTTC . TRBJ1-2 TRBV5-1 17 few
CASSFRGGQGAGREKLFF TGTGCCAGCAGCTTCCGTGGGGGACAGGGGGCCGGGAGGGAAAAACTGTTTTTT TRBD1 TRBJ1-4 TRBV7-2 18 .